The 6 T cell receptor beta chains given below trace back to one sample, sequenced in a study of T cell clones after liver transplantation. Data came from immunoSEQ multiplex PCR; TCRdb stores just in-frame clones and leaves some out. Seen here are some 5,900 clones, 25% to 35% observed once, and the top ten hold under 5.5%. These receptors' antigens are unknown. TCRbeta sequences of proliferating CFSE-low MLR cells were labeled alloreactive. The source material was CD4+ T cells from cultured PBMCs. The receptor set was obtained from a human patient who received a liver transplant. Some of the T cells might come from the graft donor.

This clone was picked up a small number of times. The gene calls are TRBV5-1 and TRBJ1-2; the D is unclear. The V end was cut by 0 bases, the J end by 5 bases, with 8 bases between. The CDR3 spans 13 residues. Germline lookup yields CDR1 SGHRS and CDR2 YFSETQ. In DNA form, the CDR3 reads TGCGCCAGCAGCTTGGTCAGCCCGTATGGCTACACCTTC. Translating gives CASSLVSPYGYTF. Together with reference TRBV5-1 and TRBJ1-2, the CDR3 gives the full variable domain: KAGVTQTPRYLIKTRGQQVTLSCSPISGHRSVSWYQQTPGQGLQFLFEYFSETQRNKGNFPGRFSGRQFSNSRSEMNVSTLELGDSALYLCASSLVSPYGYTFGSGTRLTVV.

CDR3 sequence reads: CASRSTIYTEAFF. In DNA form, the CDR3 reads TGTGCCAGCAGATCGACGATCTACACTGAAGCTTTCTTT. This sequence joins TRBV7-2 and TRBJ1-1; D is unresolved. The V and J ends lost 6 bases and 3 bases respectively, with 11 bases between them. Per germline, CDR1 SGHTA and CDR2 FQGNSA. The CDR3 has 13 amino acids.

The chain joins TRBV28 to TRBJ2-2; TRBD1 aligns across 9 bases. The V gene end was trimmed by 5 bases and the J gene end by 5 bases; junction bases not matched to a gene: 6. Germline V gives CDR1 MDHEN, CDR2 SYDVKM. The CDR3 is made up of 15 amino acids. CDR3 sequence reads: CASSAWDRETGELFF. DNA for the CDR3: TGTGCCAGCAGTGCTTGGGACAGGGAGACCGGGGAGCTGTTTTTT.

This clone is judged medium-sized. The chain carries TRBV11-2 and TRBJ2-4, with 8 bases matching TRBD1. This CDR3 spans 16 amino acids. Unmatched junction bases numbered 6, after V lost 5 bases and J lost 0 bases. Germline CDR1 reads SGHAT; CDR2 reads FQNNGV. In DNA form, the CDR3 reads TGTGCCAGCAGCCCTAGACAGGGGATAGCCAAAAACATTCAGTACTTC. Protein: CASSPRQGIAKNIQYF.

As regards this clone: A much bigger clone sits one base away, suggesting this may be a read error. The rearrangement links TRBV5-1 to TRBJ1-1; D perhaps matches TRBD1 (6 bases). CDR1 is SGHRS and CDR2 is YFSETQ in the germline V gene. This CDR3 spans 15 amino acids. This CDR3 reads CARSPGPGVDTEAFF. In DNA, the CDR3 is TGCGCCCGCAGCCCGGGTCCAGGGGTGGACACTGAAGCTTTCTTT. The full variable domain, rest sourced from reference TRBV5-1 and TRBJ1-1, is KAGVTQTPRYLIKTRGQQVTLSCSPISGHRSVSWYQQTPGQGLQFLFEYFSETQRNKGNFPGRFSGRQFSNSRSEMNVSTLELGDSALYLCARSPGPGVDTEAFFGQGTRLTVV.

This clone was observed a few times. The chain has TRBV6-5 and TRBJ2-3, with TRBD2 identical over 9 bases. The CDR3 has 15 amino acids. Germline V gene data show CDR1 as MNHEY and CDR2 as SVGAGI. After removal of 5 bases from V and 0 bases from J, the junction contained 3 bases not matched to a gene. The chain's CDR3 is CASSLSGRSTDTQYF. As DNA, the CDR3 is TGTGCCAGCAGTCTTAGCGGGAGAAGCACAGATACGCAGTATTTT.